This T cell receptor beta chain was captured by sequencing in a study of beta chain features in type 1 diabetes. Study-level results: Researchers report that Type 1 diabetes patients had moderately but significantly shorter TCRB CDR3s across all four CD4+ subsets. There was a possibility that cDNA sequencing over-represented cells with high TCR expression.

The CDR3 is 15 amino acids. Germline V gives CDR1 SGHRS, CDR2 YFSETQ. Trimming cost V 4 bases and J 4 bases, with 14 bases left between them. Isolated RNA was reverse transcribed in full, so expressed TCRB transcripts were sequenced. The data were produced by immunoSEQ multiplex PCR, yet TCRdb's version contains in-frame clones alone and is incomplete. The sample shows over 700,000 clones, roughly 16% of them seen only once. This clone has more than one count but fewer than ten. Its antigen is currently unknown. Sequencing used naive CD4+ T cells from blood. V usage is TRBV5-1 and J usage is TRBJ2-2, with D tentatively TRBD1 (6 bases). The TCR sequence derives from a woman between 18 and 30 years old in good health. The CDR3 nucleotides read TGCGCCAGCAGCCTCCGCACAGGGTCCACCGGGGAGCTGTTTTTT. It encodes CASSLRTGSTGELFF.